The present T cell receptor (beta chain) was sequenced within a study of control samples from healthy donors and cancer patients (dated by TCRdb to the early 2020s). Based on the germline V gene, the CDR1 and CDR2 sequences are KGHDR and SFDVKD. The CDR3 numbers 13 residues from cysteine through phenylalanine. The CDR3 DNA has 39 bases and is translated from base 1. Trimming removed 8 bases from V and 7 bases from J, leaving 13 bases between the germline ends. On this clone: It has no known antigen specificity. Qualities for individual bases were not recorded, and no much larger clone is one base off.

Library preparation was by the immunoSEQ multiplex PCR assay. TCRdb obtained this table from immuneACCESS and retained in-frame rearrangements with V and J assigned. These tables miss some clones; where compared with another copy, unresolved V genes account for less than half of the shortfall, and the remainder is unexplained. The sample yields some 150,000 clones; roughly 92% were counted once. Clones ranked in the top ten supply about an eighth of the sample. The sequence derives from a middle-aged man in good health. Sequenced: blood. Here the chain combines TRBV24-1 and TRBJ1-4, with no reliable assignment of the D segment. The CDR3 sequence is CATNLSLVEKLFF. The bases read TGTGCCACCAATCTTTCATTGGTTGAAAAACTGTTTTTT.